Sequencing of this T cell receptor beta chain was carried out in a study of identifying expanded T cells in peripheral blood. The data were produced by immunoSEQ multiplex PCR, yet TCRdb's version contains in-frame clones alone and is incomplete. The sample has under 100,000 clones, approximately 90% seen once; the top ten hold roughly 7.7%. Turning to this clone: Its antigen is unknown.

Overall study findings and caveats: Differentially abundant clones: about 1.3 between replicates, 15 to 17 at around 2 weeks, less than 20 at four.

CDR3 length: 14 residues. V was clipped by 4 bases and J by 2 bases; unmatched bases: 4. The germline V gene encodes CDR1 SGHRS and CDR2 YFSETQ. The clonotype was recovered from a person aged 18 to 75 in good health. The chain links TRBV5-1 to TRBJ2-7, with 9 bases aligning to TRBD1. Sequenced: blood. CDR3 residues: CASSDRTGAYEQYF. CDR3 in DNA: TGCGCCAGCAGCGACCGGACAGGGGCCTACGAGCAGTACTTC.